Below, 13 T cell receptor beta chains from the same sample are listed, as sequenced in a study of blood T cell repertoires in COVID-19. The data were produced by immunoSEQ multiplex PCR, yet TCRdb's version contains in-frame clones alone and is incomplete. The data show 250,000 to 400,000 clones, 75% to 90% seen once. The sample was peripheral blood. The receptors originated from a woman aged 25 to 39 with COVID-19, enrolled during active disease.

The rearrangement uses TRBV3-1 (or the pseudogene TRBV3-2) and TRBJ2-1; D might be TRBD2 (5 bases). The V and J ends lost 3 bases and 0 bases respectively, with 9 bases between them. From germline, CDR1 is LGHDT and CDR2 YNNKEL (reference sequence). The CDR3 runs to 15 residues. CDR3 loop: CASSHTGSSYNEQFF. DNA for the CDR3: TGTGCCAGCAGCCACACGGGGAGCTCCTACAATGAGCAGTTCTTC.

The chain combines TRBV24-1 with TRBJ2-5, with no clear D. This CDR3 spans 15 amino acids. Deletions cut 3 bases from V and 1 base from J, with 11 bases between. Per the germline V gene, CDR1 is KGHDR and CDR2 is SFDVKD. The CDR3 DNA reads TGTGCCACCAGTGATGCTAAGAGGCCCCAAGAGACCCAGTACTTC. Its translation: CATSDAKRPQETQYF.

CDR3 residues: CASSDWTVDYGYTF. The CDR3 nucleotides read TGTGCCAGCAGTGATTGGACAGTCGACTATGGCTACACCTTC. The chain combines TRBV6-1 with TRBJ1-2; perhaps TRBD1 as D (6 bases). V was cut by 3 bases and J by 3 bases, with 11 bases left in between. The germline CDR1 and CDR2 sequences are MNHNS and SASEGT. The CDR3 contains 14 residues.

This clone appeared a few times. V gene TRBV27 combines with J gene TRBJ2-7, with 7 bases aligning to TRBD1. CDR1 and CDR2 (germline): MNHEY, SMNVEV (reference sequence). The CDR3 consists of 16 residues. V shed 2 bases, J shed 2 bases, and the junction held 9 bases outside the gene matches. CDR3 nucleotide sequence: TGTGCCAGCAGTTTACGAGAGAGGGGGCGCCCCTACGAGCAGTACTTC. Translation gives CASSLRERGRPYEQYF.

In its sample, this clone was seen once. This chain uses TRBV19 with TRBJ2-7; 7 bases are a match to TRBD1. Looked up from germline, CDR1 is LNHDA and CDR2 is SQIVND (reference sequence). V was clipped by 3 bases and J by 3 bases; unmatched bases: 2. There are 13 residues in the CDR3. The CDR3 loop reads CASSITGVYEQYF. CDR3 nucleotide sequence: TGTGCCAGTAGTATCACAGGGGTCTACGAGCAGTACTTC.

The genes are TRBV30 and TRBJ1-1, with TRBD1 matching over 8 bases. The germline V gene has CDR1 GTSNPN and CDR2 SVGIG (reference sequence). V dropped 2 bases and J dropped 6; count of bases not matched to a gene: 14. This CDR3 contains 16 residues. The DNA for the CDR3 is TGTGCCTGGAGTAGGCACTCCCCAGGGACAGGTCCTGAAGCTTTCTTT. This gives the protein CAWSRHSPGTGPEAFF.

This clone was detected once. This sequence joins TRBV12-3 or TRBV12-4 and TRBJ1-1; D gene ambiguous. The CDR3 runs 12 residues. The germline V and J ends were trimmed by 6 bases and 0 bases, with 5 bases remaining between them. CDR3 nucleotide sequence: TGTGCCAGCAGACGAGTGAACACTGAAGCTTTCTTT. This gives the protein CASRRVNTEAFF.

This chain links TRBV5-1 with TRBJ1-1, with D perhaps matching TRBD1 (5 bases). The CDR3 is made up of 13 amino acids. V was trimmed by 2 bases and J by 7 bases, leaving 12 bases between them. CDR1 is SGHRS and CDR2 is YFSETQ in the germline V gene. The DNA for the CDR3 is TGCGCCAGCAGCTTAGGGGACGGGAGTGAAGCTTTCTTT. Translation: CASSLGDGSEAFF.

The chain carries TRBV30 and TRBJ2-5, with 8 bases lining up with TRBD2. V was clipped by 4 bases and J by 5 bases; unmatched bases: 9. The CDR3 length is 14 residues. CDR1 GTSNPN and CDR2 SVGIG come from the germline V gene (reference sequence). Here the CDR3 reads CAWKLGGRSETQYF. The CDR3 region has the DNA TGTGCCTGGAAATTGGGCGGGAGGTCTGAGACCCAGTACTTC.

V gene TRBV10-1 combines with J gene TRBJ2-1; D is unclear. Germline lookup yields CDR1 WNHNN and CDR2 SYGVQD (reference sequence). The CDR3 length is 13 residues. V was clipped by 5 bases and J by 7 bases, with 12 bases between them. CDR3 coding DNA: TGCGCCAGCAGTAATCGTCCTTCTAATGAGCAGTTCTTC. Its translation: CASSNRPSNEQFF.

This clone was seen only a few times. CDR3 sequence (DNA): TGTGCCAGCAGTTGGGCCGCCGAAGCTTTCTTT. Encoded protein: CASSWAAEAFF. J is TRBJ1-1 and V is TRBV28; no clear D gene. Trimming shortened V by 4 bases and J by 8 bases, and 8 bases separated the two germline ends. The CDR3 contains 11 residues. Germline CDR1 MDHEN, CDR2 SYDVKM.

As DNA, the CDR3 is TGTGCCAGCAGCTCATACTTGAATGAGCAGTTCTTC. This gives the protein CASSSYLNEQFF. The chain couples TRBV5-4 to TRBJ2-1; no clear D gene. V was shortened by 3 bases and J by 7 bases, with 8 bases between the two germline ends. Germline assignment: CDR1 SGHNT and CDR2 YYREEE (reference sequence). This CDR3 has 12 amino acids.

This clone was picked up one time. The chain is built from TRBV7-9 and TRBJ2-4; possibly TRBD2 for D (6 bases). The CDR3 consists of 17 residues. Trimming pared 8 bases from V and 5 bases from J, leaving 25 bases between. Germline assignment: CDR1 SEHNR and CDR2 FQNEAQ (reference sequence). CDR3 DNA: TGTGCCAGCGGACCATCGCTGAATCGGGAGTCCCAAAACATTCAGTACTTC. Translating gives CASGPSLNRESQNIQYF.